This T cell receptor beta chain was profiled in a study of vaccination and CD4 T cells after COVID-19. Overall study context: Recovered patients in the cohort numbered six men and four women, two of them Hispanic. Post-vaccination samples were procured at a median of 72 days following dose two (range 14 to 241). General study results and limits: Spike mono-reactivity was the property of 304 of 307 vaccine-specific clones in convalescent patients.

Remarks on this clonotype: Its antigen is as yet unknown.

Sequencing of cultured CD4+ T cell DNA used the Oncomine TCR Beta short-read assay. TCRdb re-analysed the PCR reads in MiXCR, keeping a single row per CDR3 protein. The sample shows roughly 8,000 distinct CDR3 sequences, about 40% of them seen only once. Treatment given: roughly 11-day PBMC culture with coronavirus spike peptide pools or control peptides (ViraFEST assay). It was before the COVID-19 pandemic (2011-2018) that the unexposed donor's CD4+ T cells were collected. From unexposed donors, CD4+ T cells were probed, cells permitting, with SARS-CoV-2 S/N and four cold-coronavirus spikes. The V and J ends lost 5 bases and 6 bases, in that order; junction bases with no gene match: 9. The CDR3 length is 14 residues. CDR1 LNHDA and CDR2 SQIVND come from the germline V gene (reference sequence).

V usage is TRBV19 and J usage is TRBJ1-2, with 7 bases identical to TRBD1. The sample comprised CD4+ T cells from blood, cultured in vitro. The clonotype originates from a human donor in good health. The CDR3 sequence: CASSPRSGGNGYTF. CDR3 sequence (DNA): TGTGCCAGTAGTCCACGGTCAGGGGGAAATGGCTACACCTTC. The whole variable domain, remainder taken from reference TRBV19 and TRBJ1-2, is DGGITQSPKYLFRKEGQNVTLSCEQNLNHDAMYWYRQDPGQGLRLIYYSQIVNDFQKGDIAEGYSVSREKKESFPLTVTSAQKNPTAFYLCASSPRSGGNGYTFGSGTRLTVV.